The 10 T cell receptor beta chains below come from one sample, sequenced in a study of cytomegalovirus exposure and HLA in healthy donors (dated by TCRdb to about 2017). The method was the immunoSEQ multiplex PCR assay. The multiplex PCR relied on a mix of 60 forward primers for TCR Vbeta segments and 13 reverse primers for TCR Jbeta segments. Not all clones reach the TCRdb copy of this immuneACCESS table, which keeps in-frame sequences only. Checked studies attribute under half of the gap to unresolved V genes and leave the rest unexplained. This sample holds about 300,000 clones; approximately 90% were observed only once. Of the sample, around 4.2% falls within the top ten clones. Sequencing was done on a sample of PBMCs. The origin of the receptors is a man between 40 and 49 years old in good health and CMV-seropositive.

The rearrangement links TRBV4-3 to TRBJ2-7, with D tentatively TRBD2 (5 bases). The V end was cut by 0 bases, the J end by 4 bases, with 10 bases between. Germline V lookup: CDR1 LGHNA, CDR2 YSLEER. This CDR3 spans 14 amino acids. The DNA for the CDR3 is TGCGCCAGCAGCCAAGAGGAGGAAGGGTACGAGCAGTACTTC. Amino acids: CASSQEEEGYEQYF.

The CDR3 loop is CASRASLAGGTDTQYF. The CDR3 nucleotides read TGTGCCAGCAGGGCGTCACTAGCGGGAGGCACAGATACGCAGTATTTT. The chain carries TRBV28 and TRBJ2-3, with 11 bases aligning to TRBD2. J was trimmed by 1 base and V by 6 bases; bases with no gene match: 6. Per germline, CDR1 MDHEN and CDR2 SYDVKM. The CDR3 spans 16 residues. The full variable domain, its missing parts supplied by reference TRBV28 and TRBJ2-3, is DVKVTQSSRYLVKRTGEKVFLECVQDMDHENMFWYRQDPGLGLRLIYFSYDVKMKEKGDIPEGYSVSREKKERFSLILESASTNQTSMYLCASRASLAGGTDTQYFGPGTRLTVL.

V gene TRBV28 combines with J gene TRBJ2-7; 9 bases agree with TRBD2. This CDR3 contains 17 residues. Germline V CDR1 and CDR2: MDHEN, SYDVKM. Unmatched junction bases numbered 12, after V lost 3 bases and J lost 3 bases. Here the CDR3 DNA reads TGTGCCAGCAGTTTGACTCTAGCGGGACGTAGTTTCTACGAGCAGTACTTC. The encoded protein is CASSLTLAGRSFYEQYF.

This clone was picked up a small number of times. This chain uses TRBV7-2 with TRBJ1-5, with D perhaps matching TRBD1 (5 bases). This CDR3 has 14 amino acids. Germline V gives CDR1 SGHTA, CDR2 FQGNSA. The V gene lost 1 base and the J gene lost 1 base, with 5 bases spanning the gap. The CDR3 sequence: CASSLGQSNQPQHF. CDR3 bases: TGTGCCAGCAGCTTAGGACAGAGCAATCAGCCCCAGCATTTT.

This rearrangement joins TRBV28 to TRBJ2-2; 9 nucleotides agree with TRBD1. Germline loops: CDR1 MDHEN, CDR2 SYDVKM. The CDR3 spans 17 residues. V lost 6 bases, J lost 1 base, and 9 bases stayed unmatched. The CDR3 here is CASRWDREFGNTGELFF. In DNA form, the CDR3 reads TGTGCCAGCAGATGGGACAGGGAATTCGGGAACACCGGGGAGCTGTTTTTT.

The chain employs TRBV7-9 and TRBJ2-7; the D is unclear. Trimming cost V 3 bases and J 5 bases, with 2 bases left between them. The CDR3 extends over 10 amino acids. Germline CDR1 is SEHNR and CDR2 is FQNEAQ (reference sequence). CDR3 in DNA: TGTGCCAGCAGCTTCAACGAGCAGTACTTC. Its protein is CASSFNEQYF.

The chain combines TRBV5-4 with TRBJ2-7; the match to TRBD2 covers 11 bases. V shed 4 bases and J 4 bases; nucleotides not matched to a gene: 4. Germline V gene lookup returns CDR1 SGHNT and CDR2 YYREEE (reference sequence). There are 14 residues in the CDR3. In nucleotides, the CDR3 is TGTGCCAGCAGCCCACTAGCGGGAGCTTACGAGCAGTACTTC. Protein sequence: CASSPLAGAYEQYF.

The chain uses TRBV4-1 and TRBJ2-5; the D gene is possibly TRBD1 (5 bases). Trimming left V 1 base short and J 2 bases short, with 14 bases between. CDR1 is MGHRA and CDR2 is YSYEKL in the germline V gene. This CDR3 region has 16 residues. CDR3 amino acids: CASSQAHATAQETQYF. CDR3 nucleotides: TGCGCCAGCAGCCAAGCGCACGCGACAGCTCAAGAGACCCAGTACTTC.

The J gene is TRBJ2-1, the V gene TRBV6-1, with TRBD1 matching 7 bases. The CDR3 is made up of 16 amino acids. Germline V gives CDR1 MNHNS, CDR2 SASEGT. The V gene end was trimmed by 1 base and the J gene end by 2 bases; junction bases not matched to a gene: 5. The CDR3 loop reads CASSEGQGITYNEQFF. For the CDR3, the DNA is TGTGCCAGCAGTGAAGGACAGGGTATCACCTACAATGAGCAGTTCTTC.

CDR3 nucleotide sequence: TGTGCCAGCAGTTTATCTCCGGGAGGGCCCCCCGAGCAGTACTTC. This gives the protein CASSLSPGGPPEQYF. The V and J genes are TRBV27 and TRBJ2-7; 8 bases are shared with TRBD2. The CDR3 totals 15 residues. The germline V gene has CDR1 MNHEY and CDR2 SMNVEV (reference sequence). Losses at the gene ends were 0 bases for V and 6 bases for J; bases not matched to a gene: 7.